This T cell receptor (beta chain) emerged from a study of response to subunit inactivated influenza vaccine. Study-wide results and caveats: The authors put forward the suggestion that each seasonal influenza vaccination may bring in only a limited number of new T cells.

Using its own MiXCR run on the RT-PCR reads, TCRdb lists one record per CDR3 protein. The sample has 650,000 to 800,000 distinct CDR3 sequences; approximately 15% are singletons. As concerns this clonotype: Its antigen is as yet unknown.

Germline CDR1 reads MNHEY; CDR2 reads SMNVEV (reference sequence). The CDR3 is 15 amino acids. The V end was cut by 3 bases, the J end by 1 base, with 12 bases between. Sequences were derived from PBMCs from blood, sampled about 14 days before vaccination. This sequence originates from a man aged 45-65 years who received an inactivated influenza vaccine. V is TRBV27 and J is TRBJ1-1; possibly TRBD1 for D (6 bases). CDR3 region: CASSFIDRRNTEAFF. The DNA for the CDR3 is TGTGCCAGCAGTTTCATCGACAGGAGGAACACTGAAGCTTTCTTT.